This TCR beta chain stems from a study of T cells in Graves' hyperthyroidism and ophthalmopathy. Amplified TCR beta CDR3 regions came from RNA transcripts. When the TCR CDR3 underwent first-round RT-PCR, the HTBI primer set was used. TCRdb re-called the multiplex PCR reads through MiXCR, storing one row per CDR3 protein. The sample has 380,000 or so distinct CDR3 sequences, roughly 13% seen once. J was trimmed by 2 bases and V by 1 base; bases with no gene match: 10. Germline CDR1 SEHNR, CDR2 FQNEAQ (reference sequence). This CDR3 is 18 amino acids long. This clonotype was counted many times. The sequencing sample was made of blood. The J gene is TRBJ2-3, the V gene TRBV7-9, with 9 nucleotides matching TRBD1. The clonotype originates from a man aged 25 to 40 with Graves' hyperthyroidism that later progressed to Graves' ophthalmopathy. CDR3 amino acids: CASSLVPGQGRDTDTQYF. The CDR3 DNA reads as TGTGCCAGCAGCTTAGTCCCGGGACAGGGTAGGGACACAGATACGCAGTATTTT.